This is a list of T cell receptor beta chains from one sample in a study of vaccination and CD4 T cells after COVID-19. TCRdb processed the PCR reads anew with MiXCR; each CDR3 protein has one entry. The table includes 13,000 or so distinct CDR3 sequences, 74% detected once. These receptors' targets are unknown. The sequencing input was CD4+ T cells from blood, cultured in vitro. These receptors all come from a human donor who had recovered from COVID-19. Both conserved end residues are trimmed from each CDR3.

J gene	CDR3 length	V gene	CDR3 protein
TRBJ1-1	10	TRBV2	ASRAPVPEAF
TRBJ1-5	12	TRBV28	ASRSQPGNQPQH
TRBJ1-3	14	TRBV15	ATGRGRTGTRNTIY
TRBJ2-3	13	TRBV28	ASSSPGSGTDTQY
TRBJ2-3	13	TRBV6-4	ASSSGLAGTDTQY
TRBJ1-2	14	TRBV6-1	ASSLFRAGKYYGYT
TRBJ2-3	13	TRBV20-1	SAMSGTGSTDTQY
TRBJ1-1	12	TRBV5-4	ASSSKGQGMGAF
TRBJ2-3	13	TRBV6-5	ASSYSTGGADTQY
TRBJ1-1	10	TRBV7-2	AQQGGVTEAF
TRBJ1-3	10	TRBV2	ASSESANTIY
TRBJ2-5	16	TRBV20-1	SARDLLPRQGAQETQY
TRBJ2-5	13	TRBV20-1	SAQVSTGGRETQY
TRBJ1-6	11	TRBV11-2	ASSQDLNSPLH
TRBJ1-1	13	TRBV7-2	ASSLGGAGSTEAF
TRBJ1-5	12	TRBV6-2/TRBV6-3	ASSYLQGHQPQH
TRBJ2-3	10	TRBV2	ASSKDRDTQY
TRBJ2-7	13	TRBV19	ASRPPGTPSYEQY
TRBJ1-5	11	TRBV20-1	SVSPGGNQPQH
TRBJ2-7	13	TRBV6-4	ASSESPVLPYEQY
TRBJ1-1	11	TRBV6-2/TRBV6-3	ASREVQNTEAF
TRBJ2-1	11	TRBV15	ATSRVPSGKQF
TRBJ1-1	12	TRBV7-9	ASSLRWAYTEAF
TRBJ2-7	13	TRBV7-2	ASSLEAGAIYEQY
TRBJ2-7	12	TRBV11-2	ASSLDQFTGEQY
TRBJ2-5	12	TRBV6-2/TRBV6-3	ASSYAARRETQY
TRBJ2-7	12	TRBV6-2/TRBV6-3	ASSYSDVTAEQY
TRBJ2-2	15	TRBV20-1	SASSHGLATNTGELF
TRBJ1-6	11	TRBV2	ATSDSYNSPLH
TRBJ2-2	11	TRBV28	ASSLRGTGELF
TRBJ1-5	13	TRBV6-1	ASSRRTGGSQPQH
TRBJ2-5	12	TRBV7-2	ASGFPGERETQY
TRBJ1-2	12	TRBV7-2	ASSLERGNYGYT
TRBJ2-1	10	TRBV7-2	ASRLGVNEQF
TRBJ1-2	12	TRBV20-1	SARAGISDYGYT
TRBJ1-2	13	TRBV23-1	ASNPAPIPNYGYT
TRBJ1-1	11	TRBV19	ASSVAQGIAAF
TRBJ2-1	11	TRBV7-2	ASKAGTYNEQF
TRBJ1-5	16	TRBV28	ASTSFGTGGAFNQPQH
TRBJ1-2	11	TRBV27	ASSLNFGGGYT
TRBJ1-2	10	TRBV30	AWSVPGGGYT
TRBJ1-5	14	TRBV6-1	ASMAGRGLDNQPQH
TRBJ2-7	13	TRBV7-2	ASSLQQGVTYEQY
TRBJ1-1	15	TRBV28	ASIFSIVRRGNTEAF
TRBJ2-1	14	TRBV27	ASSLYLAGGYNEQF